What follows are 29 T cell receptor beta chains derived from one specimen sequenced in a study of blood T cell repertoires in COVID-19. Sequenced by immunoSEQ multiplex PCR; TCRdb stores in-frame clones only, minus some. The table lists approximately 150,000 clones, approximately 81% of them singletons. What was sequenced was PBMCs or T cells enriched from blood (not recorded which). These receptors all stem from a man aged 55 to 70 who had recovered from COVID-19.

This rearrangement joins TRBV2 to TRBJ1-2; no clear D. Trimming left V 2 bases short and J 6 bases short, with 13 bases between. Per the germline V gene, CDR1 is SNHLY and CDR2 is FYNNEI. The CDR3 totals 14 residues. The CDR3: CASSERLALNGYTF. The DNA of the CDR3 is TGTGCCAGCAGTGAAAGGCTAGCGTTGAATGGCTACACCTTC.

The chain has TRBV19 and TRBJ2-3; TRBD2 matches 10 bases. The V and J ends lost 5 bases and 6 bases, in that order; junction bases with no gene match: 11. The CDR3 extends over 16 amino acids. Per the germline V gene, CDR1 is LNHDA and CDR2 is SQIVND (reference sequence). The CDR3 region has the DNA TGTGCCAGTAGTGCTCATAGCGGGAGGACGTCGGATACGCAGTATTTT. Protein: CASSAHSGRTSDTQYF.

The chain recombines TRBV6-5 with TRBJ2-2; D remains unclear. CDR1 is MNHEY and CDR2 is SVGAGI in the germline V gene. This CDR3 is 14 amino acids long. V was pared by 7 bases and J by 7 bases, with 16 bases between. The CDR3 sequence: CASTKRPRRGELFF. In DNA, the CDR3 is TGTGCCAGCACCAAAAGACCGAGGCGCGGGGAGCTGTTTTTT.

The V and J genes are TRBV10-3 and TRBJ1-5, with TRBD1 as a possible D gene (5 bases). The CDR3 is 18 amino acids. With 3 bases removed from V and 1 base from J, the gap between germline ends came to 19 bases. In germline, CDR1 is ENHRY, CDR2 SYGVKD. CDR3 in amino acids: CAISDGISGEVSNQPQHF. The CDR3 DNA is TGTGCCATCAGTGACGGTATCTCGGGGGAGGTAAGCAATCAGCCCCAGCATTTT.

J is TRBJ2-2 and V is TRBV10-3, with 13 positions matching TRBD2. Per the germline V gene, CDR1 is ENHRY and CDR2 is SYGVKD. This CDR3 region has 17 residues. The V and J ends lost 2 bases and 2 bases, in that order; junction bases with no gene match: 2. The CDR3 here is CAISEPGLAGNTGELFF. In nucleotides, the CDR3 is TGTGCCATCAGTGAGCCGGGACTAGCGGGAAACACCGGGGAGCTGTTTTTT.

J is TRBJ1-3 and V is TRBV28; 9 positions match TRBD1. The CDR3 is 14 amino acids. The germline CDR1 and CDR2 sequences are MDHEN and SYDVKM. V lost 5 bases, J lost 9 bases, and 8 bases stayed unmatched. The CDR3: CASSGQGILGTIYF. The CDR3 nucleotides read TGTGCCAGCAGTGGACAGGGGATCTTAGGCACCATATATTTT.

The V call is TRBV7-8, the J call TRBJ2-2; 10 bases agree with TRBD2. The CDR3 sequence is 18 residues long. The germline V gene encodes CDR1 SGHVS and CDR2 FQNEAQ. Losses at the gene ends were 4 bases for V and 4 bases for J; bases not matched to a gene: 12. The DNA for the CDR3 is TGTGCCAGCAGCTGGAGACACCTAGCGGGAGAAGGCACCGGGGAGCTGTTTTTT. Translation: CASSWRHLAGEGTGELFF.

This clone was counted a few times. The chain carries TRBV7-3 and TRBJ2-1, with 13 positions matching TRBD2. The CDR3 covers 19 residues. V was pared by 5 bases and J by 3 bases, with 13 bases of the junction left unmatched. Germline V CDR1 and CDR2: SGHTA, FQGTGA. Here the CDR3 DNA reads TGTGCCAGCAGCCCACGACTAGCGGGGGGACCACGGGGCTACAATGAGCAGTTCTTC. It translates to CASSPRLAGGPRGYNEQFF.

This chain links TRBV28 with TRBJ1-1; no firm D call. The V end lost 6 bases, the J end lost 0 bases, and 8 bases lay between the germline ends. This CDR3 is 13 amino acids long. CDR1 and CDR2 from the germline V gene are MDHEN and SYDVKM. The CDR3 DNA sequence: TGTGCCAGCAGCTCGCGATTGAACACTGAAGCTTTCTTT. Translated, it gives CASSSRLNTEAFF.

V is TRBV28 and J is TRBJ2-3, with TRBD1 as a possible D gene (5 bases). The V gene's germline CDR1 is MDHEN and CDR2 SYDVKM. This CDR3 has 13 amino acids. The V gene lost 8 bases and the J gene lost 2 bases, with 11 bases spanning the gap. CDR3 bases: TGTGCCAGCCGGAGACAGAACACAGATACGCAGTATTTT. Encoded protein: CASRRQNTDTQYF.

This clone has more than one count but fewer than ten. This chain connects TRBV4-1 to TRBJ2-3; 16 positions match TRBD2. Germline CDR1 is MGHRA and CDR2 is YSYEKL. CDR3 size: 20 residues. The V segment lost 0 bases and the J segment 3 bases; nucleotides outside the gene matches: 9. Written as DNA, the CDR3 is TGCGCCAGCAGCCAAGAAGGTCCCGGGACTAGCGGGGGGGTGACAGATACGCAGTATTTT. Protein product: CASSQEGPGTSGGVTDTQYF.

In this sample, this clone turned up a few times. J is TRBJ1-1 and V is TRBV5-1; 8 bases are shared with TRBD1. With V trimmed by 0 bases and J by 7 bases, 8 bases remained unmatched. CDR1 and CDR2 from the germline V gene are SGHRS and YFSETQ. This CDR3 has 15 residues. For the CDR3, the DNA is TGCGCCAGCAGCTTGGAGTTTCAGGGGGCTAGTGAAGCTTTCTTT. Residues: CASSLEFQGASEAFF.

The J gene is TRBJ1-4, the V gene TRBV29-1; TRBD1 might be the D (5 bases). Looked up from germline, CDR1 is SQVTM and CDR2 is ANQGSEA. The V and J ends lost 4 bases and 8 bases respectively, with 11 bases between them. The CDR3 runs 12 residues. The CDR3: CSVAGDGEKLFF. CDR3 nucleotide sequence: TGCAGCGTTGCGGGGGATGGGGAAAAACTGTTTTTT.

The rearrangement uses TRBV6-5 and TRBJ2-7, with 9 bases fitting TRBD1. Per germline, CDR1 MNHEY and CDR2 SVGAGI. The length of the CDR3 is 13 residues. J lost 4 bases, V lost 6 bases, and 4 bases had no gene match. The CDR3 loop is CASRSGQGYEQYF. CDR3 in DNA: TGTGCCAGCAGATCAGGACAGGGGTACGAGCAGTACTTC.

The genes are TRBV5-1 and TRBJ1-3, with 10 bases that match TRBD1. Germline CDR1 reads SGHRS; CDR2 reads YFSETQ. CDR3 length: 17 amino acids. The J segment lost 1 base and the V segment lost 0 bases, leaving 4 bases of the junction unmatched. This CDR3 reads CASSLEGTGVSGNTIYF. The CDR3 nucleotides read TGCGCCAGCAGCTTGGAGGGGACAGGGGTATCTGGAAACACCATATATTTT.

This clone is judged medium-sized. The V and J genes are TRBV18 and TRBJ2-5; no clear D gene. Germline assignment: CDR1 KGHSH and CDR2 LQKENI. V lost 4 bases to trimming and J lost 9 bases, with 15 bases between them. This CDR3 has 13 amino acids. Written as DNA, the CDR3 is TGTGCCAGCTCACGACTCTTACGGCGGCCCCAGTACTTC. It translates to CASSRLLRRPQYF.

The chain is built from TRBV7-9 and TRBJ2-2, with D perhaps TRBD2 (5 bases). CDR3 length: 14 amino acids. V lost 5 bases, J lost 3 bases, and 10 bases lay in between. Germline values: CDR1 SEHNR, CDR2 FQNEAQ (reference sequence). CDR3 loop: CASSPGWDTGELFF. The CDR3 region has the DNA TGTGCCAGCAGCCCGGGATGGGACACCGGGGAGCTGTTTTTT.

V gene TRBV7-9 combines with J gene TRBJ2-7; 8 bases line up with TRBD1. The V gene end was trimmed by 5 bases and the J gene end by 7 bases; junction bases not matched to a gene: 10. This CDR3 region has 14 residues. Germline CDR1 SEHNR, CDR2 FQNEAQ (reference sequence). CDR3 DNA: TGTGCCAGCAGCCTCGGACAGGGCTCGTTAGAGCAGTACTTC. Its protein product is CASSLGQGSLEQYF.

V is TRBV7-9 and J is TRBJ1-1; no firm D call. V shed 7 bases and J shed 1 base, with 13 bases lying between them. This CDR3 comprises 14 residues. Per germline, CDR1 SEHNR and CDR2 FQNEAQ (reference sequence). The CDR3 protein is CASTPRLENTEAFF. Here the CDR3 DNA reads TGTGCCAGCACCCCGAGACTTGAGAACACTGAAGCTTTCTTT.

The chain is built from TRBV19 and TRBJ1-4; TRBD1 might be the D (6 bases). There are 15 residues in the CDR3. Germline assignment: CDR1 LNHDA and CDR2 SQIVND (reference sequence). V lost 4 bases and J lost 7, with 16 bases in between. In DNA form, the CDR3 reads TGTGCCAGTAGTAGAAATACAGGGTCGAGTGAAAAACTGTTTTTT. Translation: CASSRNTGSSEKLFF.

Many counts were recorded for this clone. This chain connects TRBV6-5 to TRBJ1-2; D is uncertain. The CDR3 totals 15 residues. Deletions cut 0 bases from V and 1 base from J, with 9 bases between. Per germline, CDR1 MNHEY and CDR2 SVGAGI. CDR3 nucleotides: TGTGCCAGCAGTTACTCGGCAGGCATTAACTATGGCTACACCTTC. Translated: CASSYSAGINYGYTF.

The CDR3 sequence: CAISGGQGQDNEQFF. DNA of the CDR3: TGTGCCATCAGTGGGGGACAGGGACAGGACAATGAGCAGTTCTTC. The chain uses TRBV10-3 and TRBJ2-1, with 9 bases fitting TRBD1. The germline gives CDR1 ENHRY, CDR2 SYGVKD. This CDR3 is 15 amino acids long. J was trimmed by 5 bases and V by 4 bases; bases with no gene match: 6.

A few counts support this clone. The rearrangement joins TRBV7-7 to TRBJ1-2; TRBD1 matches 9 bases. After removal of 5 bases from V and 4 bases from J, the junction contained 8 bases not matched to a gene. The germline V gene has CDR1 SSHAT and CDR2 FNYEAQ (reference sequence). The CDR3 spans 15 residues. This CDR3 reads CASSPGTGRPYGYTF. The DNA for the CDR3 is TGTGCCAGCAGCCCAGGGACAGGGCGACCCTATGGCTACACCTTC. The whole variable domain, remainder taken from reference TRBV7-7 and TRBJ1-2, is GAGVSQSPRYKVTKRGQDVTLRCDPISSHATLYWYQQALGQGPEFLTYFNYEAQPDKSGLPSDRFSAERPEGSISTLTIQRTEQRDSAMYRCASSPGTGRPYGYTFGSGTRLTVV.

CDR3 coding DNA: TGTGCCATCAGTCCGGGACAGGGGCGTTCACCCCTCCACTTT. Translation gives CAISPGQGRSPLHF. The V call is TRBV10-3, the J call TRBJ1-6, with TRBD1 matching over 10 bases. Germline lookup yields CDR1 ENHRY and CDR2 SYGVKD. The CDR3 spans 14 residues. The V segment lost 5 bases and the J segment 9 bases; nucleotides outside the gene matches: 4.

V usage is TRBV18 and J usage is TRBJ2-2; weak D call: TRBD2 (5 bases). The germline V and J ends were trimmed by 0 bases and 8 bases, with 25 bases remaining between them. The CDR3 has 19 residues. In germline, CDR1 is KGHSH, CDR2 LQKENI. The CDR3 protein is CASSPPPSRWERTLGELFF. The CDR3 DNA sequence: TGTGCCAGCTCACCACCGCCCTCACGGTGGGAGCGAACCTTGGGGGAGCTGTTTTTT.

The chain joins TRBV7-9 to TRBJ2-5, with D unresolved. V was shortened by 5 bases and J by 5 bases, with 12 bases between the two germline ends. The germline V gene has CDR1 SEHNR and CDR2 FQNEAQ (reference sequence). The CDR3 is made up of 13 amino acids. The CDR3 DNA is TGTGCCAGCAGCCCATTAGCATTGGAGACCCAGTACTTC. This encodes CASSPLALETQYF.

DNA for the CDR3: TGTGCCAGCACCCTGGGGGGGGGCAATCAGCCCCAGCATTTT. Translated: CASTLGGGNQPQHF. This chain joins TRBV7-3 and TRBJ1-5; a possible D gene is TRBD1 (5 bases). The germline V gene encodes CDR1 SGHTA and CDR2 FQGTGA. The CDR3 is 14 amino acids. V dropped 7 bases and J dropped 2 bases, with 12 bases sitting between them.

This sequence joins TRBV3-1 (or the pseudogene TRBV3-2) and TRBJ1-1, with D tentatively TRBD1 (6 bases). The V end lost 7 bases, the J end lost 1 base, and 13 bases lay between the germline ends. The CDR3 runs 14 residues. Germline-derived CDR1 and CDR2 are LGHDT and YNNKEL (reference sequence). Written as DNA, the CDR3 is TGTGCCAGCAACAGGGTCGGCGGGAACACTGAAGCTTTCTTT. It specifies CASNRVGGNTEAFF.

This clone was observed a handful of times. J is TRBJ2-1 and V is TRBV7-2; D gene uncertain. The germline V and J ends were trimmed by 4 bases and 8 bases, with 24 bases remaining between them. CDR1 is SGHTA, CDR2 FQGNSA, per germline. There are 17 residues in the CDR3. The CDR3 DNA follows: TGTGCCAGCAGCTCCCTGGATAACCGATCCCGGGTGGATGAGCAGTTCTTC. The encoded protein is CASSSLDNRSRVDEQFF.